The rows below give T cell receptor beta chains drawn from one sample of a study of cytomegalovirus exposure and HLA in healthy donors. Profiled with immunoSEQ multiplex PCR; TCRdb holds only in-frame clones, not every one. The sample lists 100,000 or so clones; 65% to 90% were seen once. Sequences were obtained from PBMCs. The receptors shown here come from a woman between 18 and 29 years old in good health and CMV-seronegative. Both conserved end residues are part of each CDR3. The D gene is left open where the match is weak. Clone size appears in some rows only: once, few, many, or a class for an expanded clone.

D gene	J gene	clone size	V gene	CDR3 protein	CDR3 DNA
NA	TRBJ1-2	NA	TRBV7-9	CASSLDGWGYTF	TGTGCCAGCAGCTTAGATGGCTGGGGCTACACCTTC
NA	TRBJ1-2	NA	TRBV19	CATGGPYGYTF	TGTGCCACTGGGGGCCCCTATGGCTACACCTTC
NA	TRBJ2-1	NA	TRBV29-1	CSVADYAHKGEQFF	TGCAGCGTTGCGGACTACGCCCATAAGGGTGAGCAGTTCTTC
TRBD2	TRBJ2-5	NA	TRBV15	CATSHRGGAQETQYF	TGTGCCACCAGCCACCGGGGGGGCGCTCAAGAGACCCAGTACTTC
NA	TRBJ1-2	few	TRBV4-1	CASSPPPGAGGYTF	TGCGCCAGCAGCCCCCCCCCAGGGGCGGGCGGCTACACCTTC
NA	TRBJ1-2	NA	TRBV5-1	CASTPGAGNLYGYTF	TGCGCCAGCACCCCAGGGGCAGGGAATCTTTATGGCTACACCTTC
TRBD1	TRBJ2-1	NA	TRBV28	CASSSFRQGVGNEQFF	TGTGCCAGCAGTTCCTTCAGACAGGGAGTAGGCAATGAGCAGTTCTTC
TRBD1	TRBJ1-1	NA	TRBV4-2	CASSQVQGVNTEAFF	TGTGCCAGCAGCCAAGTACAGGGGGTGAACACTGAAGCTTTCTTT
NA	TRBJ2-7	NA	TRBV4-2	CASSQSTGTYEQYF	TGTGCCAGCAGCCAGAGTACAGGGACCTACGAGCAGTACTTC
TRBD1	TRBJ2-5	NA	TRBV7-6	CASSFSRGLRDRGFAQETQYF	TGTGCCAGCAGCTTTAGTCGAGGCTTAAGGGACAGGGGATTCGCCCAAGAGACCCAGTACTTC
NA	TRBJ2-7	NA	TRBV29-1	CSAGQYDEQYF	TGCAGCGCTGGGCAGTATGACGAGCAGTACTTC
TRBD1	TRBJ1-4	NA	TRBV29-1	CSVIQGADEKLFF	TGCAGCGTGATACAGGGGGCGGATGAAAAACTGTTTTTT
TRBD2	TRBJ2-5	NA	TRBV5-1	CASSSTSGGSKTQYF	TGCGCCAGCAGCTCGACTAGCGGGGGGTCGAAGACCCAGTACTTC
TRBD1	TRBJ2-3	NA	TRBV7-9	CASSQDRGTDTQYF	TGTGCCAGCAGTCAAGACAGGGGCACAGATACGCAGTATTTT
TRBD1	TRBJ1-4	NA	TRBV5-1	CASRLQGAGEKLFF	TGCGCCAGCAGGCTACAGGGGGCAGGTGAAAAACTGTTTTTT
NA	TRBJ2-5	once	TRBV6-1	CASSDPGTEETQYF	TGTGCCAGCAGTGACCCCGGGACTGAAGAGACCCAGTACTTC
NA	TRBJ2-3	NA	TRBV5-6	CASSLGGNTDTQYF	TGTGCCAGCAGCTTGGGCGGAAACACAGATACGCAGTATTTT
TRBD2	TRBJ2-1	NA	TRBV6-4	CASRTGGGPGNEQFF	TGTGCCAGCAGGACTGGGGGAGGGCCGGGCAATGAGCAGTTCTTC
TRBD1	TRBJ2-7	few	TRBV7-9	CSSSLATLDRGGHEQYF	TGTTCCAGCAGCTTAGCCACATTGGACAGGGGTGGCCACGAGCAGTACTTC
NA	TRBJ1-2	NA	TRBV5-1	CASSLGEGNYGYTF	TGCGCCAGCAGCTTGGGCGAGGGCAACTATGGCTACACCTTC
NA	TRBJ2-7	NA	TRBV28	CASSYWGQRLVGWPLLEQYF	TGTGCCAGCAGTTATTGGGGCCAACGATTGGTAGGGTGGCCCCTTCTTGAGCAGTACTTC
NA	TRBJ2-5	NA	TRBV4-1	CASSHPRRGTPAQETQYF	TGCGCCAGCAGCCATCCCAGACGGGGGACGCCGGCCCAAGAGACCCAGTACTTC
TRBD1	TRBJ2-5	NA	TRBV10-2	CASRTGEETQYF	TGCGCCAGCAGGACAGGGGAGGAGACCCAGTACTTC
TRBD1	TRBJ1-4	NA	TRBV27	CASSHTGGTNEKLFF	TGTGCCAGCAGTCACACAGGGGGCACTAATGAAAAACTGTTTTTT
TRBD2	TRBJ2-3	NA	TRBV7-2	CASSSLAGPVDTQYF	TGTGCCAGCAGCTCCCTAGCGGGCCCGGTAGATACGCAGTATTTT
NA	TRBJ2-1	NA	TRBV5-8	CASSFEANGEGNEQFF	TGTGCCAGCAGCTTCGAGGCCAATGGAGAAGGCAATGAGCAGTTCTTC
NA	TRBJ2-7	NA	TRBV7-8	CASSLRAWQGGYYEQYF	TGTGCCAGCAGCTTAAGGGCATGGCAGGGGGGTTACTACGAGCAGTACTTC
NA	TRBJ2-1	NA	TRBV29-1	CSGRRFSGNEQFF	TGCAGCGGACGGAGATTTAGTGGCAATGAGCAGTTCTTC
TRBD1	TRBJ1-2	NA	TRBV7-8	CASSPGQGDGYTF	TGTGCCAGCAGCCCAGGACAGGGCGACGGCTACACCTTC
NA	TRBJ1-4	NA	TRBV25-1	CASSEGALKGRSDEKLFF	TGTGCCAGCAGTGAGGGGGCCCTAAAGGGCCGGAGTGATGAAAAACTGTTTTTT
NA	TRBJ1-2	NA	TRBV7-9	CASSLVWGESGNGYTF	TGTGCCAGCAGCTTAGTGTGGGGAGAGTCCGGGAATGGCTACACCTTC
NA	TRBJ1-1	NA	TRBV7-9	CASSLAGLNTEAFF	TGTGCCAGCAGCTTGGCAGGTTTGAACACTGAAGCTTTCTTT
TRBD1	TRBJ1-1	NA	TRBV2	CASRPTGGVNTEAFF	TGTGCCAGCAGACCGACAGGGGGGGTGAACACTGAAGCTTTCTTT
TRBD2	TRBJ2-5	NA	TRBV11-2	CASSLEKLAGQETQYF	TGTGCCAGCAGCTTAGAGAAGCTAGCGGGGCAAGAGACCCAGTACTTC
NA	TRBJ1-5	NA	TRBV19	CASTRGHLSNQPQHF	TGTGCCAGTACCCGGGGACATCTTAGCAATCAGCCCCAGCATTTT
TRBD2	TRBJ2-7	NA	TRBV14	CASSQGPSGVARGQYF	TGTGCCAGCAGCCAAGGTCCTAGCGGGGTAGCTCGGGGGCAGTACTTC
TRBD1	TRBJ2-7	NA	TRBV15	CATSREGTAVYEQYF	TGTGCCACCAGCAGAGAAGGGACAGCAGTTTACGAGCAGTACTTC
NA	TRBJ2-3	NA	TRBV7-6	CASSLAIYRGVSTDTQYF	TGTGCCAGCAGCTTAGCGATTTATAGGGGCGTGAGCACAGATACGCAGTATTTT
NA	TRBJ1-2	NA	TRBV29-1	CSVPGGNFNYGYTF	TGCAGCGTACCGGGGGGCAATTTTAACTATGGCTACACCTTC
NA	TRBJ2-7	NA	TRBV18	CASSDRENPTREQYF	TGTGCCAGCTCGGACCGGGAAAACCCCACCCGCGAGCAGTACTTC